This TCR beta chain stems from a study of cytomegalovirus exposure and HLA in healthy donors. Although they were nominally healthy when sampled, donors likely had unrecorded immune exposures. Study results and limitations: The study recorded 150 to 200 TCR beta chains that were cytomegalovirus-associated. The later analysis indicated that the majority of CMV-associated TCR beta chains appeared HLA-restricted.

This clone has a handful of counts. Its antigen is undetermined. PCR used 60 Vbeta primers and 13 Jbeta primers. Measured with immunoSEQ multiplex PCR; TCRdb has only the in-frame clones, and not every one. This table holds tens of thousands of clones, 63% found once. The V and J ends lost 1 base and 0 bases respectively, with 12 bases between them. This CDR3 has 16 residues. CDR1 is SGDLS and CDR2 is YYNGEE in the germline V gene. The receptor comes from a woman in her thirties or forties in good health and CMV-seropositive. The sequencing input was PBMCs. J is TRBJ2-3 and V is TRBV9, with TRBD1 as a possible D gene (8 bases). CDR3 sequence: CASSVQQGGSTDTQYF. The CDR3 DNA follows: TGTGCCAGCAGCGTACAACAGGGGGGGAGCACAGATACGCAGTATTTT.